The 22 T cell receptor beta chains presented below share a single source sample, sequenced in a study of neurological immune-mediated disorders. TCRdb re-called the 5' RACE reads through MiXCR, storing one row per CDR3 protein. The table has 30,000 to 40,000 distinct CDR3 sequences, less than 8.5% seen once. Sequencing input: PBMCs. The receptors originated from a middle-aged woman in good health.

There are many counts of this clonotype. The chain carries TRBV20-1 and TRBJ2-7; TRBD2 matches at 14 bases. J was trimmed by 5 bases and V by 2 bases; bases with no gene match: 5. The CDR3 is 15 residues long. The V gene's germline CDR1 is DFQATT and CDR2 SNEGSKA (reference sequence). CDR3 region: CSARRLAGGPNEQYF. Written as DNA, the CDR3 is TGCAGTGCTAGACGACTAGCGGGAGGGCCCAACGAGCAGTACTTC.

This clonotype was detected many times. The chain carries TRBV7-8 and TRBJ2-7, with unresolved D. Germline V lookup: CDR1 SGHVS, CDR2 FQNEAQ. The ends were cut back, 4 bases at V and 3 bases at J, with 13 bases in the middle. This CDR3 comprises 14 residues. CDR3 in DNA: TGTGCCAGCAGCTCGACCACACCGCACTACGAGCAGTACTTC. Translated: CASSSTTPHYEQYF.

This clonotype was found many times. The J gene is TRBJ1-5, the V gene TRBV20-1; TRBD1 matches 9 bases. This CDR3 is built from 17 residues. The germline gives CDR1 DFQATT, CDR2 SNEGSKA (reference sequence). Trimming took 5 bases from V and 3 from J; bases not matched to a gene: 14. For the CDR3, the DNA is TGCAGTGCTCCACACCCTAGACAGGGGGTTGTCAATCAGCCCCAGCATTTT. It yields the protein CSAPHPRQGVVNQPQHF.

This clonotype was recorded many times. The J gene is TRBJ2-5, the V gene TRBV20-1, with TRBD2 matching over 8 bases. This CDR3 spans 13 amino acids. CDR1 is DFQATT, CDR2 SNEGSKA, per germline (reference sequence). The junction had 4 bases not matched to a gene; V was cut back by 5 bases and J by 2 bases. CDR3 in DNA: TGCAGTGCTCCAAAGCGGGAGCAAGAGACCCAGTACTTC. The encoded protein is CSAPKREQETQYF.

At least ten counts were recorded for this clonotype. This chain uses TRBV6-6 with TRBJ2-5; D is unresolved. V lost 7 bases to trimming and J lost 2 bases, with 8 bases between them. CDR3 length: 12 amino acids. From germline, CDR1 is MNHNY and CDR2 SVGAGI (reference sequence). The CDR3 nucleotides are TGTGCCAGCAAAGCAAGTCAAGAGACCCAGTACTTC. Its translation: CASKASQETQYF.

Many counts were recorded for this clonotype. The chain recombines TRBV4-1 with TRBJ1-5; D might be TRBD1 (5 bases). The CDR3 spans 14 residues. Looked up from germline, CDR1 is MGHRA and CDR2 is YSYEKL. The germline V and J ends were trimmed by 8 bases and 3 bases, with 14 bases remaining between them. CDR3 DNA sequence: TGCGCCAGCGGGGCGGGCACCCACAATCAGCCCCAGCATTTT. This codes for CASGAGTHNQPQHF.

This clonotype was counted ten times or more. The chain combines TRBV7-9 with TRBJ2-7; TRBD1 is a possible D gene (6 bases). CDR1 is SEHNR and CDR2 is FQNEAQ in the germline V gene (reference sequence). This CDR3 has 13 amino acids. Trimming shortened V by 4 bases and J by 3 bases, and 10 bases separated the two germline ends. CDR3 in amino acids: CASSSGHVYEQYF. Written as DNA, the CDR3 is TGTGCCAGCAGCTCGGGACATGTCTACGAGCAGTACTTC.

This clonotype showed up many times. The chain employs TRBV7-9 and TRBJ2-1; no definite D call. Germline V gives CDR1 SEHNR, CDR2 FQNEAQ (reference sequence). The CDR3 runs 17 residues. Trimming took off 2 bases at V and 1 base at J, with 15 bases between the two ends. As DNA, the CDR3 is TGTGCCAGCAGCTTAAAGGCAGGCCACGGGTCCTACAATGAGCAGTTCTTC. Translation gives CASSLKAGHGSYNEQFF.

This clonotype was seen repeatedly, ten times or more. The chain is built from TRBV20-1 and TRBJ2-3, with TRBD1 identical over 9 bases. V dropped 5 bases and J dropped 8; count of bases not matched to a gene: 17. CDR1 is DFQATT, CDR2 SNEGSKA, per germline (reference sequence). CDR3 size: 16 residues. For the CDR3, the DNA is TGCAGTGCTTCTAGGGGACAGGGAAAGGGGATGGGTACGCAGTATTTT. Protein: CSASRGQGKGMGTQYF.

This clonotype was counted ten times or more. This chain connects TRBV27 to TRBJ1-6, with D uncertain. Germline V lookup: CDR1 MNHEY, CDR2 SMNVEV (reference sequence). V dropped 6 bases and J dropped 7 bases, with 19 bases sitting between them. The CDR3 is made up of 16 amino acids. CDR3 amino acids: CASSPRWPEINSPLHF. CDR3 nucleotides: TGTGCCAGCAGCCCCAGGTGGCCAGAGATAAATTCACCCCTCCACTTT.

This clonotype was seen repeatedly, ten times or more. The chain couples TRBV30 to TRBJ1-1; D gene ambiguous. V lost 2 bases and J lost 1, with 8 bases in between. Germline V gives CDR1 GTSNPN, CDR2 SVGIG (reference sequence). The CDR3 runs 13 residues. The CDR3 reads CAWSKMRNTEAFF. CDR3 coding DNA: TGTGCCTGGAGTAAGATGAGGAACACTGAAGCTTTCTTT.

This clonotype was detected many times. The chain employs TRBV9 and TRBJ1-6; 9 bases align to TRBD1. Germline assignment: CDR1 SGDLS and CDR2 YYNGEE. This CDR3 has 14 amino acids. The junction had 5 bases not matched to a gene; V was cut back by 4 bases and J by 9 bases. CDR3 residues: CASSTGTGSSPLHF. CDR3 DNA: TGTGCCAGCAGCACCGGGACAGGGAGTTCACCCCTCCACTTT. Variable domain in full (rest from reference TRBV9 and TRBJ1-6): DSGVTQTPKHLITATGQRVTLRCSPRSGDLSVYWYQQSLDQGLQFLIQYYNGEERAKGNILERFSAQQFPDLHSELNLSSLELGDSALYFCASSTGTGSSPLHFGNGTRLTVT.

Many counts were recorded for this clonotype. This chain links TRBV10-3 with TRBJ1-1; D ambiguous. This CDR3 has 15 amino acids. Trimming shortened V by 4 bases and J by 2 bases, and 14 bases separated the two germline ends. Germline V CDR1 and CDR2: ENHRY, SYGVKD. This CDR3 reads CAISGKGTPNTEAFF. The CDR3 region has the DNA TGTGCCATCAGTGGTAAGGGAACTCCCAACACTGAAGCTTTCTTT.

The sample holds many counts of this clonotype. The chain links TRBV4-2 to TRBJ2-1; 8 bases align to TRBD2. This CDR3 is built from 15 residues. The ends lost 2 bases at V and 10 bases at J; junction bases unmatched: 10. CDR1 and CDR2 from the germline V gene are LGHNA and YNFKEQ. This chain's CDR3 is CASSQSKAGAGEQFF. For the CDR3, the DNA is TGTGCCAGCAGCCAATCTAAAGCGGGAGCCGGGGAGCAGTTCTTC.

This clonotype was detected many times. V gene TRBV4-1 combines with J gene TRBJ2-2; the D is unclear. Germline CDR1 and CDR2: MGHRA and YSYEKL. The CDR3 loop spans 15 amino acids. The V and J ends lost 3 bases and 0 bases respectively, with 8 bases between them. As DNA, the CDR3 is TGCGCCAGCAGCCATGGGATTGCGAACACCGGGGAGCTGTTTTTT. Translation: CASSHGIANTGELFF.

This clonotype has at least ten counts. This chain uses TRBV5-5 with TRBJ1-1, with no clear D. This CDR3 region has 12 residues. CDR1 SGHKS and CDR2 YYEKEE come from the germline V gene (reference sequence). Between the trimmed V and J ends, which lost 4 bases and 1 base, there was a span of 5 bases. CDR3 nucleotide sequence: TGTGCCAGCAGCCCGTCGAACACTGAAGCTTTCTTT. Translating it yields CASSPSNTEAFF. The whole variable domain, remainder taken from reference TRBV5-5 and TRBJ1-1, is DAGVTQSPTHLIKTRGQQVTLRCSPISGHKSVSWYQQVLGQGPQFIFQYYEKEERGRGNFPDRFSARQFPNYSSELNVNALLLGDSALYLCASSPSNTEAFFGQGTRLTVV.

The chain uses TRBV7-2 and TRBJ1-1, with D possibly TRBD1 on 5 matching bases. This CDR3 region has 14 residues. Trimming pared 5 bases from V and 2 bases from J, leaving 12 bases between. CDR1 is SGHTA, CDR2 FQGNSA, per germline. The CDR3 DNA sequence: TGTGCCAGCAGCCCCCGAAGGGGAAACACTGAAGCTTTCTTT. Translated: CASSPRRGNTEAFF. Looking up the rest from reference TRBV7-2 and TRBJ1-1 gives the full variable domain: GAGVSQSPSNKVTEKGKDVELRCDPISGHTALYWYRQSLGQGLEFLIYFQGNSAPDKSGLPSDRFSAERTGGSVSTLTIQRTQQEDSAVYLCASSPRRGNTEAFFGQGTRLTVV.

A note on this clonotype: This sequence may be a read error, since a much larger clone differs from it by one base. CDR3 nucleotide sequence: TGTGCCAGCAGCTTAGCGGGGACAGTGTCCCGGGAGCTGTTTTTT. The encoded protein is CASSLAGTVSRELFF. The chain employs TRBV7-9 and TRBJ2-2; 7 bases line up with TRBD1. This CDR3 contains 15 residues. The germline CDR1 and CDR2 sequences are SEHNR and FQNEAQ (reference sequence). The J segment lost 9 bases and the V segment lost 0 bases, leaving 7 bases of the junction unmatched.

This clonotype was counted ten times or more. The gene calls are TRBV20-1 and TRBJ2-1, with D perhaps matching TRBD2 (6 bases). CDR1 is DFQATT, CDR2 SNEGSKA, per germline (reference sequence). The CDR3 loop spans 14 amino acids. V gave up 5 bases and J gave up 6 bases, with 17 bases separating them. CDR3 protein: CSAPRDWAPNEQFF. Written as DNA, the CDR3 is TGCAGTGCTCCCCGGGACTGGGCGCCCAATGAGCAGTTCTTC.

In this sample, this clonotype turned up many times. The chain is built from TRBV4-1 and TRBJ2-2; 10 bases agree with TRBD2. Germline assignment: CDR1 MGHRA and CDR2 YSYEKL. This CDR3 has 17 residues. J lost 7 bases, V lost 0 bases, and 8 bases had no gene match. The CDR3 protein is CASSQEPAGGKGGELFF. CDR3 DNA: TGCGCCAGCAGCCAAGAACCAGCGGGAGGGAAAGGCGGGGAGCTGTTTTTT.

The CDR3: CASRLLPGGAGELFF. The CDR3 bases are TGTGCCAGCAGATTGCTTCCGGGAGGCGCCGGGGAGCTGTTTTTT. The J gene is TRBJ2-2, the V gene TRBV7-3, with 7 bases fitting TRBD2. The CDR3 extends over 15 amino acids. The germline V gene has CDR1 SGHTA and CDR2 FQGTGA. V lost 6 bases, J lost 6 bases, and 10 bases stayed unmatched.

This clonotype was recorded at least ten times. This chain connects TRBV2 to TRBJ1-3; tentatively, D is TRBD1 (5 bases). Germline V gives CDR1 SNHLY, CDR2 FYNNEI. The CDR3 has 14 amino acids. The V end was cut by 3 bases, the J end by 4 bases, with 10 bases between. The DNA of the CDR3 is TGTGCCAGCAGTGAGGCAGGGTACGGAAACACCATATATTTT. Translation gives CASSEAGYGNTIYF. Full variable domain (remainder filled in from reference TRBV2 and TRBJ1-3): EPEVTQTPSHQVTQMGQEVILRCVPISNHLYFYWYRQILGQKVEFLVSFYNNEISEKSEIFDDQFSVERPDGSNFTLKIRSTKLEDSAMYFCASSEAGYGNTIYFGEGSWLTVV.